These 26 T cell receptor beta chains were all obtained from the same sample, sequenced in a study of post-analysis software for immune sequencing data. TCR beta libraries were prepared from cDNA with unique molecular identifiers. MiXCR was run by TCRdb on the PCR reads, yielding one entry per CDR3 protein. The table has roughly 730,000 distinct CDR3 sequences, approximately 30% seen once; the top ten hold roughly 0.54%. These receptors' antigens are unknown. Overall study findings and caveats: Included in a set of about five TRBV segments more frequent in patients than controls were TRBV5-6, TRBV5-1 and TRBV20-1.

The specimen was blood. The receptors were gathered from a girl aged 10 to 17 with multiple sclerosis.

The chain carries TRBV10-3 and TRBJ2-3; TRBD1 agrees at 7 bases. J was trimmed by 3 bases and V by 6 bases; bases with no gene match: 6. The CDR3 loop spans 14 amino acids. Germline lookup yields CDR1 ENHRY and CDR2 SYGVKD. CDR3 coding DNA: TGTGCCATCAGGGCGGACAGGTTGACAGATACGCAGTATTTT. It is translated as CAIRADRLTDTQYF.

The CDR3 sequence is CASSGGALGTEAFF. The CDR3 DNA follows: TGTGCCAGCAGCGGGGGGGCGCTGGGCACTGAAGCTTTCTTT. The rearrangement joins TRBV5-6 to TRBJ1-1; a weak D match, TRBD1 (6 bases). CDR3 length: 14 amino acids. V lost 4 bases and J lost 4, with 14 bases in between. Looked up from germline, CDR1 is SGHDT and CDR2 is YYEEEE.

The gene calls are TRBV20-1 and TRBJ1-1, with TRBD1 matching over 10 bases. The CDR3 extends over 15 amino acids. CDR1 is DFQATT and CDR2 is SNEGSKA in the germline V gene (reference sequence). For the CDR3, the DNA is TGCAGGCCAGTTCGACAGGGGGCGCGTAACACTGAAGCTTTCTTT. Translated: CRPVRQGARNTEAFF.

V gene TRBV20-1 combines with J gene TRBJ1-1; no clear D. The CDR3 length is 15 residues. Trimming left V 1 base short and J 0 bases short, with 12 bases between. The germline gives CDR1 DFQATT, CDR2 SNEGSKA (reference sequence). The CDR3 sequence: CSARVRGAMNTEAFF. The DNA of the CDR3 is TGCAGTGCTAGAGTCCGAGGAGCCATGAACACTGAAGCTTTCTTT.

The genes are TRBV5-1 and TRBJ2-7; D perhaps matches TRBD1 (6 bases). Trimming shortened V by 0 bases and J by 1 base, and 11 bases separated the two germline ends. The CDR3 spans 15 residues. Germline V lookup: CDR1 SGHRS, CDR2 YFSETQ. The CDR3 DNA sequence: TGCGCCAGCAGCTTGGGGACAGCGGTTTCCTACGAGCAGTACTTC. Its protein product is CASSLGTAVSYEQYF.

V is TRBV6-5 and J is TRBJ2-7; D unresolved. CDR1 is MNHEY, CDR2 SVGAGI, per germline. The CDR3 has 13 amino acids. Trimming pared 6 bases from V and 3 bases from J, leaving 12 bases between. The CDR3 loop is CASRPGTLYEQYF. The DNA for the CDR3 is TGTGCCAGCAGACCGGGCACTCTCTACGAGCAGTACTTC.

In this sample, this clonotype turned up once. The V gene is TRBV6-2 or TRBV6-3, the J gene TRBJ2-2; the match to TRBD1 covers 7 bases. This CDR3 is built from 19 residues. Germline CDR1 MNHEY, CDR2 SVGEGT. With 2 bases clipped from V and 0 bases from J, the junction kept 12 bases outside the gene matches. The CDR3 DNA follows: TGTGCCAGCAGTTACCCGACCCCGGGGACAGACGCGAACACCGGGGAGCTGTTTTTT. It codes for CASSYPTPGTDANTGELFF.

This clonotype was found a few times. The chain carries TRBV15 and TRBJ2-5; unclear D gene. The ends were cut back, 0 bases at V and 2 bases at J, with 16 bases in the middle. The CDR3 spans 17 residues. Germline V CDR1 and CDR2: LNHNV, YYDKDF (reference sequence). DNA of the CDR3: TGTGCCACCAGCAGAGAAAGCCGGGTTGGGCTACAAGAGACCCAGTACTTC. Protein: CATSRESRVGLQETQYF.

This chain joins TRBV20-1 and TRBJ2-5; TRBD1 aligns across 11 bases. The CDR3 is 18 residues long. V gave up 0 bases and J gave up 2 bases; unmatched junction bases: 11. The germline V gene has CDR1 DFQATT and CDR2 SNEGSKA (reference sequence). The CDR3 is CSARDVGQGASFQETQYF. The DNA for the CDR3 is TGCAGTGCTAGAGATGTTGGACAGGGGGCTTCTTTTCAAGAGACCCAGTACTTC.

This clonotype has only a few counts. The chain links TRBV28 to TRBJ2-5; perhaps TRBD1 as D (5 bases). The CDR3 runs to 14 residues. Per the germline V gene, CDR1 is MDHEN and CDR2 is SYDVKM. Trimming cost V 6 bases and J 1 base, with 12 bases left between them. Here the CDR3 reads CASSYRLRQETQYF. CDR3 nucleotide sequence: TGTGCCAGCAGCTACAGGTTGCGCCAAGAGACCCAGTACTTC. Combining the CDR3 with reference TRBV28 and TRBJ2-5 gives the whole variable domain DVKVTQSSRYLVKRTGEKVFLECVQDMDHENMFWYRQDPGLGLRLIYFSYDVKMKEKGDIPEGYSVSREKKERFSLILESASTNQTSMYLCASSYRLRQETQYFGPGTRLLVL.

This clonotype appeared a few times. The chain has TRBV20-1 and TRBJ2-7, with 9 bases that match TRBD2. Unmatched junction bases numbered 4, after V lost 6 bases and J lost 1 base. The CDR3 is 13 amino acids. Germline assignment: CDR1 DFQATT and CDR2 SNEGSKA (reference sequence). CDR3 amino acids: CSAVSGSSYEQYF. In DNA, the CDR3 is TGCAGTGCCGTTAGCGGGAGTTCCTACGAGCAGTACTTC.

The rearrangement links TRBV20-1 to TRBJ1-5; D remains ambiguous. V lost 5 bases and J 0 bases, leaving 8 bases between the germline ends. The CDR3 consists of 13 residues. CDR1 is DFQATT, CDR2 SNEGSKA, per germline (reference sequence). The CDR3 bases are TGCAGTGCTGACGAAGATAGCAATCAGCCCCAGCATTTT. Its protein is CSADEDSNQPQHF.

The chain carries TRBV20-1 and TRBJ2-1; 7 bases are shared with TRBD1. The V and J ends lost 1 base and 9 bases, in that order; junction bases with no gene match: 3. Germline values: CDR1 DFQATT, CDR2 SNEGSKA (reference sequence). CDR3 length: 12 amino acids. The CDR3 DNA is TGCAGTGCTAGAGCCACAGGGGTTGAGCAGTTCTTC. Amino acid sequence: CSARATGVEQFF.

The V gene is TRBV6-1, the J gene TRBJ2-6, with D unresolved. The length of the CDR3 is 16 residues. The germline V and J ends were trimmed by 2 bases and 3 bases, with 11 bases remaining between them. Germline CDR1 reads MNHNS; CDR2 reads SASEGT. The CDR3 DNA reads as TGTGCCAGCAGTGAACCTCCGGAGTATGGGGCCAACGTCCTGACTTTC. Its translation is CASSEPPEYGANVLTF.

This clonotype was picked up a small number of times. The chain carries TRBV3-1 and TRBJ2-3; the D gene is possibly TRBD2 (5 bases). The germline CDR1 and CDR2 sequences are LGHDT and YNNKEL (reference sequence). The V end was cut by 1 base, the J end by 4 bases, with 9 bases between. There are 14 residues in the CDR3. CDR3 coding DNA: TGTGCCAGCAGCCAAGTCCGGGGATCAGATACGCAGTATTTT. Translated, it gives CASSQVRGSDTQYF.

V usage is TRBV2 and J usage is TRBJ1-5, with D hard to call. V was cut by 6 bases and J by 4 bases, with 10 bases left in between. The length of the CDR3 is 13 residues. Looked up from germline, CDR1 is SNHLY and CDR2 is FYNNEI. Here the CDR3 DNA reads TGTGCCAGCAGGAGCAGGCATAATCAGCCCCAGCATTTT. This encodes CASRSRHNQPQHF.

This chain joins TRBV7-9 and TRBJ1-5; tentatively, D is TRBD1 (6 bases). The CDR3 sequence is 18 residues long. The germline V and J ends were trimmed by 1 base and 0 bases, with 16 bases remaining between them. Germline CDR1 and CDR2: SEHNR and FQNEAQ (reference sequence). This CDR3 is CASSLGDRGTYSNQPQHF. CDR3 in DNA: TGTGCCAGCAGCTTAGGGGATCGAGGGACATATAGCAATCAGCCCCAGCATTTT.

The J gene is TRBJ2-5, the V gene TRBV24-1, with D unclear. Trimming pared 3 bases from V and 1 base from J, leaving 14 bases between. The CDR3 sequence is 16 residues long. Germline CDR1 reads KGHDR; CDR2 reads SFDVKD. The CDR3 DNA follows: TGTGCCACCAGTGATCCCCGATCTGTAAGCCAAGAGACCCAGTACTTC. It translates to CATSDPRSVSQETQYF.

This CDR3 is CASTTHRDRFLDEQYF. The CDR3 nucleotides read TGTGCCAGCACTACACACCGGGACAGGTTTCTAGACGAGCAGTACTTC. This sequence joins TRBV28 and TRBJ2-5; the match to TRBD1 covers 8 bases. The end of the DNA aligns better with TRBJ2-7, so the J call may be wrong. The CDR3 loop spans 16 amino acids. The germline CDR1 and CDR2 sequences are MDHEN and SYDVKM.

Only a few counts were recorded for this clonotype. J is TRBJ2-7 and V is TRBV28, with 12 nucleotides matching TRBD2. The V gene's germline CDR1 is MDHEN and CDR2 SYDVKM. Germline trimming cut 8 bases from V and 9 bases from J; bases unmatched to any gene: 20. This CDR3 is built from 17 residues. The chain's CDR3 is CASAGRILRLAGAGQYF. DNA for the CDR3: TGTGCCAGCGCAGGAAGGATATTGCGACTAGCGGGAGCCGGGCAGTACTTC.

CDR3 nucleotides: TGTGCCAGCAGCTCCCACGCGGAATTCGGAGAAGCTTTCTTT. It yields the protein CASSSHAEFGEAFF. The genes are TRBV7-2 and TRBJ1-1; D is unresolved. Germline V CDR1 and CDR2: SGHTA, FQGNSA. V was pared by 4 bases and J by 8 bases, with 17 bases between. This CDR3 has 14 amino acids.

In its sample, this clonotype was seen a few times. The chain links TRBV10-3 to TRBJ2-4, with D perhaps matching TRBD1 or TRBD2 (5 bases each). Matching the DNA end better, TRBJ2-7 makes the J call doubtful. This CDR3 contains 13 residues. Germline values: CDR1 ENHRY, CDR2 SYGVKD. CDR3 in DNA: TGTGCCATCAGTGTTCGGGACGGGGACGAGCAGTACTTC. Its translation: CAISVRDGDEQYF.

This clonotype appeared a few times. V and J are TRBV15 and TRBJ2-7; D ambiguous. Trimming took off 0 bases at V and 8 bases at J, with 11 bases between the two ends. Germline CDR1 reads LNHNV; CDR2 reads YYDKDF (reference sequence). The CDR3 extends over 13 amino acids. The CDR3 protein is CATSRDATTKQYV. CDR3 DNA sequence: TGTGCCACCAGCAGAGATGCCACAACAAAGCAGTACGTC.

The rearrangement joins TRBV28 to TRBJ2-1; 8 nucleotides agree with TRBD2. Unmatched junction bases numbered 8, after V lost 7 bases and J lost 6 bases. Germline V lookup: CDR1 MDHEN, CDR2 SYDVKM. The CDR3 has 14 amino acids. CDR3 in amino acids: CASIGGGKINEQFF. The CDR3 DNA is TGTGCCAGCATAGGCGGGGGGAAGATCAATGAGCAGTTCTTC.

The chain couples TRBV20-1 to TRBJ2-3, with TRBD2 identical over 13 bases. The CDR3 contains 17 residues. CDR1 and CDR2 (germline): DFQATT, SNEGSKA (reference sequence). The trim removed 0 bases at V and 3 bases at J, leaving 6 bases unmatched. The CDR3 nucleotides are TGCAGTGCTAGAGATCCAAGGACTAGCGGGAGAACAGATACGCAGTATTTT. Translating it yields CSARDPRTSGRTDTQYF.

This clonotype was seen a handful of times. The V and J genes are TRBV5-5 and TRBJ2-7; the D is unclear. There are 13 residues in the CDR3. Deletions cut 4 bases from V and 3 bases from J, with 11 bases between. CDR1 is SGHKS and CDR2 is YYEKEE in the germline V gene (reference sequence). CDR3 DNA sequence: TGTGCCAGCAGCGGCTCACGGCTCTACGAGCAGTACTTC. Amino acids: CASSGSRLYEQYF.